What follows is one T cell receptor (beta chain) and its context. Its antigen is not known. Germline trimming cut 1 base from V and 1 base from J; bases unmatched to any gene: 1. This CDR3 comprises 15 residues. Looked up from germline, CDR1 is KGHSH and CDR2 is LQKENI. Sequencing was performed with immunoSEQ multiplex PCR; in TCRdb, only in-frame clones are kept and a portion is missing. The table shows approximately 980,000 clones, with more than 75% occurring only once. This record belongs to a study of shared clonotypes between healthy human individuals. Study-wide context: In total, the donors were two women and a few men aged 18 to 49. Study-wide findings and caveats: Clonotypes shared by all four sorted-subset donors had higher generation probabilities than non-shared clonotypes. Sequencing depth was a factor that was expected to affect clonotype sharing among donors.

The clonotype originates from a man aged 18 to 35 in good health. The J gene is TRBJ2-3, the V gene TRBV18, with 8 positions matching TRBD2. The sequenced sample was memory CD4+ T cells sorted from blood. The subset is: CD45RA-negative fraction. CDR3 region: CASSPQLAGTDTQYF. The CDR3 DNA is TGTGCCAGCTCACCACAACTAGCGGGCACAGATACGCAGTATTTT.